The T cell receptor beta chain described here comes from a study of control samples from healthy donors and cancer patients. The table came from immunoSEQ multiplex PCR; TCRdb's copy has only in-frame clones and leaves some out. The sample records 150,000 to 200,000 clones, 88% being singletons. Material: blood. The clonotype originates from a man aged 18 to 29 in good health.

CDR3 nucleotides: TGTGCCAGCAGTTACTCCGGACAGGGGAAGCGGGAAAAACTGTTTTTT. As protein: CASSYSGQGKREKLFF. The chain links TRBV6-6 to TRBJ1-4; 9 bases are shared with TRBD1. This CDR3 region has 16 residues. Unmatched junction bases numbered 7, after V lost 0 bases and J lost 8 bases. Germline CDR1 reads MNHNY; CDR2 reads SVGAGI (reference sequence).